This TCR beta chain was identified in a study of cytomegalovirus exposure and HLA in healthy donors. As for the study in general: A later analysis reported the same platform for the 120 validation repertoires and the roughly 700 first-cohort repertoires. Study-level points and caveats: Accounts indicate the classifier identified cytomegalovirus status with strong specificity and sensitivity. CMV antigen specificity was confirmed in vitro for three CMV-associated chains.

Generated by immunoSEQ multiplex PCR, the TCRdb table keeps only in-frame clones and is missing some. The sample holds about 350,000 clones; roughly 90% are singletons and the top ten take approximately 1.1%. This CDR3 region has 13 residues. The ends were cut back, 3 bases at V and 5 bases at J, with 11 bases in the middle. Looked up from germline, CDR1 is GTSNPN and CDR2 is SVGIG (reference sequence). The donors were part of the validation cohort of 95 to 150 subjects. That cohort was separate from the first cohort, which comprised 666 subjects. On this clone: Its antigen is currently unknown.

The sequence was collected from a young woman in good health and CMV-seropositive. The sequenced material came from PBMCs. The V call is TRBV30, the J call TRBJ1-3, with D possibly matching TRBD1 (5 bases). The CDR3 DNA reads TGTGCCTGGAGGGGGGACCGGAGAAACACCATATATTTT. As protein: CAWRGDRRNTIYF.